This T cell receptor beta chain appears in the sequencing data of a study of cytomegalovirus exposure and HLA in healthy donors. General observations from the study: Available immune exposure information was restricted to CMV serostatus only. Listed as cytomegalovirus-associated were about 160 TCR beta chains. Most of the TCR beta V segments (in an earlier analysis) were productive either about 90% or about 30% of the time.

To note about this clone: Its specificity is unknown.

Amplification used 60 Vbeta primers and 13 Jbeta primers. Data came from immunoSEQ multiplex PCR; TCRdb stores just in-frame clones and leaves some out. The table lists some 130,000 clones. This CDR3 has 15 residues. With 0 bases removed from V and 0 bases from J, the gap between germline ends came to 9 bases. The germline V gene encodes CDR1 KGHSH and CDR2 LQKENI. The receptor was derived from a woman aged 40-49 years in good health and CMV-seropositive. The rearrangement uses TRBV18 and TRBJ2-7, with D possibly TRBD2 on 6 matching bases. Material: PBMCs. The CDR3 reads CASSPPDGSSYEQYF. In DNA form, the CDR3 reads TGTGCCAGCTCACCACCGGACGGGAGCTCCTACGAGCAGTACTTC.